The present T cell receptor (beta chain) was sequenced within a study of cytomegalovirus exposure and HLA in healthy donors (dated by TCRdb to the late 2010s). About the investigation overall: An earlier analysis of some 600 of the donors reported 250 to 300 Gb of sequence data and around 120 million unique TCR beta sequences obtained from about 200 million T cells. Roughly 320 gigabases of sequencing data and 75 million to 85 million unique TCR sequences made up an early release that covered approximately 650 HLA-typed donors. Of the 350 to 400 genotyped donors, about 80% fell in the genetic ancestry cluster associated with self-reported Caucasian donors. The study aimed to test whether cataloging public T cell receptors could reveal signatures of past pathogen exposure. Using immunosequencing, the study profiled T cell repertoires from approximately 700 subjects and related those repertoires to cytomegalovirus serostatus. Along with the roughly 700-subject first cohort, a separate validation cohort of over a hundred different subjects was used. To predict cytomegalovirus infection status, the study combined high-throughput TCR immunosequencing, statistical association of individual TCRs with disease status, and machine learning. A later analysis re-analyzed previously published TCR beta repertoires from roughly 690 donors and added high-resolution HLA genotyping to study TCR occurrence patterns. In the later analysis, no new phenotypic data were used to find candidate immune exposures; instead, reliance was placed on TCR beta sequences and their occurrence across donors. An earlier analysis of more than 450 of the donors used high-throughput TCR beta sequencing to judge whether each TCR beta V gene segment behaved as functional or pseudogenic. Donor age, sex, ethnicity and CMV serostatus were compiled alongside the repertoire data. In a later genetic analysis, genome-wide SNP genotypes for about three fifths of the 666 donors were used, and that subset was treated as a discovery cohort. All discovery cohort repertoires had been generated on a single sequencing platform. Class I and class II HLA loci were covered by the typing at four-digit resolution. Typing coverage differed by locus: A, B, C, DRB1 and DQB1 were typed in roughly 629-630 donors, DQA1 in approximately 520, DPA1 in over 600, and DPB1 in around 490. Because of strong linkage in the cohort, roughly five DR-DQ haplotypes were treated as single units for association and clustering. Among 350 to 400 genotyped donors of the cohort, an average of around 240,000 unique TCR beta nucleotide sequences were sequenced per donor, approximately 20% of them non-productive.

Points the paper makes about the study in general: A later analysis found that most CMV-associated TCR beta chains appeared HLA-restricted, with HLA associations seemingly driven largely by CMV exposure. A later analysis found that TCR association rates varied across HLA loci, with DRB1 alleles showing the most associated TCRs and HLA-C alleles the fewest. In an earlier analysis of approximately 590 of the donors, most TCR beta V segments were observed in productive rearrangements about 90% or about 30% of the time, broadly matching IMGT annotations. Linkage disequilibrium might explain the correlated functional status among segregating V segments, but an unknown experimental factor could not be ruled out. The cohort was sequenced for TCR beta chains only, and without alpha or paired-chain data the features that could be detected were limited. In a later genetic analysis, fewer N-insertions in productive TCRs were reported among donors in an Asian-associated ancestry cluster than the roughly 700-donor mean. A further reported finding was that TCR beta sequences accurately predicted the HLA-A and HLA-B alleles for most subjects in the first cohort. A later genetic analysis associated a missense DCLRE1C variant with V-gene and J-gene trimming of TCR beta chains, and an independent cohort replicated the association. Across donors, most TCR sequences were observed very rarely, whereas some public TCRs were present in many individuals. When HLA alleles, especially DR and DQ, strongly co-occurred, attributing TCR associations to individual alleles was difficult. In vitro tests confirmed that three of the cytomegalovirus-associated TCR beta chains recognize cytomegalovirus antigens. Because the 87-base-pair reads could not distinguish some IMGT-functional V segments, including TRBV6-2 and TRBV6-3, those segments were excluded. Because HLA typing was missing for some donors at each locus, association tests included only the typed subset. The earlier analysis of 587 of the donors excluded roughly 17 rarely observed V segments, including chromosome 9 orphons, because counts were too low. The only immune exposure information available for the cohort was CMV serostatus. The presence/absence analyses assumed that sequencing depth was roughly uniform across donors, and that assumption may not be true. A cluster of highly shared sequence variants was judged likely to represent a technical artifact of the sequencing pipeline. It was suggested by the authors that the approach could potentially be generalized to other disease states and immunological phenotypes. The classifier was reported to diagnose cytomegalovirus status with high specificity and sensitivity in both the original and validation cohorts. The study listed approximately 150 TCR beta chains as associated with cytomegalovirus. According to a later analysis, parvovirus B19, influenza, CMV and Epstein-Barr virus appeared linked to several top co-occurrence clusters. Specific HLA alleles were associated with 15,000 to 20,000 TCR beta sequences at a false discovery rate of 0.05 in a later analysis. In a later analysis, HLA-associated TCR beta chains were found to be more clonally expanded and to have lower generation probabilities than equally common non-associated chains.

The cohort comprised some 680 healthy bone marrow donors. At the time of sampling, all cohort members were nominally healthy, though unrecorded immune exposures were likely present. The donor tested CMV seronegative and was one of the 352 seronegative cohort members. Every donor gave a peripheral blood sample, and the peripheral blood mononuclear cells from that sample were used for TCR beta sequencing. The Qiagen DNeasy Blood Extraction Kit was used to extract genomic DNA from the blood cell samples. A word on this clone: Its antigen is currently not known.

To prepare the library, the immunoSEQ multiplex PCR assay was applied. For the multiplex PCR, a mixture combining 60 forward primers for TCR Vbeta segments and 13 reverse primers for TCR Jbeta segments was used. The CDR3 region of rearranged TCR beta genes was amplified from genomic DNA by a multiplex PCR assay. On the Illumina HiSeq System, the amplified TCR beta libraries were sequenced as 87-base-pair reads. The original methods were these. In a later analysis, around 80 million unique TCR beta chains were counted across the roughly 670 repertoires, and roughly 11 million of these chains were shared by at least two donors. Raw reads were error-corrected and collapsed into unique sequences with a nearest-neighbor algorithm that merged closely related sequences to remove PCR and sequencing errors. To assign V, D and J gene segments, CDR3 sequences were aligned to IMGT reference sequences. Each retained sequence needed at least a six-nucleotide match to both a V gene segment and a J gene segment. Rearrangements were called productive when the CDR3 lacked stop codons and stayed in frame with V and J; all others were non-productive. CDR3 was defined according to IMGT convention as the region running from the second conserved V-encoded cysteine to the conserved J-encoded phenylalanine. Sequences without an unambiguous match to a single V gene segment were excluded from the earlier analysis of several hundred of the donors. In an earlier analysis of 587 of the donors, a V segment was called functional when productive rearrangements were above 56.7%, and segregating when the standard deviation between donors exceeded 5%. A statistical classification framework was built to diagnose cytomegalovirus status from the catalog of TCR beta chain sequences. V and J gene assignment, in a later analysis, came from comparing TCR nucleotide sequences with IMGT/GENE-DB human TR gene sequences. The TCRdist pipeline was used in a later analysis to assign CDR3 sequences and most-parsimonious VDJ recombination scenarios. In a later analysis, every TCR beta chain was defined by the combination of its CDR3 amino acid sequence and its V-gene family, and reads without a unique V-gene family were dropped. A later analysis removed 550 to 700 highly shared, low-generation-probability nucleotide sequences to deal with suspected cross-contamination and a sequencing artifact. In a later analysis, a clonal expansion index for each public chain was calculated from normalized within-repertoire ranks of inferred template counts. A later analysis computed generation probabilities with a VDJ recombination model fitted to out-of-frame rearrangements, and checked the results against IGoR. In a later analysis, hypergeometric tests were used to score TCR-TCR, TCR-HLA and TCR-CMV co-occurrence, with a repertoire-size bias correction applied to TCR pairs. In a later analysis, false discovery rates were estimated by permuting HLA or CMV assignments 20 times. In a later analysis, co-occurring TCRs were grouped using DBSCAN, with TCRdist sequence similarity added in when clustering inside HLA-allele-positive subsets. Co-occurrence clustering excluded repertoires with fewer than 30,000 or more than 120,000 public chains, plus five with anomalous nucleotide sharing. As stored in TCRdb, this immuneACCESS dataset retains in-frame rearrangements with V and J assigned. A fraction of the clones does not appear; measured against another copy, unresolved V genes explain less than half of the discrepancy, and the remainder lacks a known reason. Clone size and V and J calls were adopted from that table, with D and trimming inferred from the DNA. This sample's clone table shows approximately 80,000 clones. The ten most abundant clones make up approximately 1.1% of the sample.

V drops 4 bases and J drops 0 bases, leaving 9 bases in between. Looking up the germline V gene (reference sequence) yields CDR1 GTSNPN and CDR2 SVGIG. The CDR3 starts with the cysteine, ends with the phenylalanine, and has 14 residues. The retained sequence is limited to the CDR3, 42 bases, with the frame set at the first base. Recombination linked TRBV30 to TRBJ2-2; 6 matching bases give a weak D call of TRBD2. The sample comprised PBMCs. This receptor was identified in a woman aged 30 to 39 in good health and CMV-seronegative. The nucleotide sequence is given as TGTGCCTGGAACCCGGGGGCGAACACCGGGGAGCTGTTTTTT. Its protein product is CAWNPGANTGELFF.